The 31 T cell receptor beta chains below were found in one sample sequenced in a study of cytomegalovirus exposure and HLA in healthy donors. PCR employed 60 Vbeta and 13 Jbeta primers. Data came from immunoSEQ multiplex PCR; TCRdb stores just in-frame clones and leaves some out. The top ten clones hold more than 1.3% of a sample with a few hundred thousand clones, 75% to 85% of them seen once. Input material: PBMCs. The receptors shown here come from a girl between 10 and 17 years old in good health and CMV-seronegative.

The chain joins TRBV29-1 to TRBJ2-1; perhaps TRBD1 as D (6 bases). This CDR3 comprises 13 residues. Trimming cost V 6 bases and J 6 bases, with 15 bases left between them. The germline V gene encodes CDR1 SQVTM and CDR2 ANQGSEA. CDR3 sequence reads: CSVGHGLGNEQFF. The CDR3 DNA reads TGCAGCGTGGGACACGGATTAGGCAATGAGCAGTTCTTC.

This rearrangement joins TRBV6-5 to TRBJ1-1, with TRBD1 matching over 11 bases. V lost 6 bases and J lost 11; bases outside the gene matches: 5. CDR1 and CDR2 (germline): MNHEY, SVGAGI. The CDR3 extends over 12 amino acids. This CDR3 reads CASRPGQGGAFF. The DNA for the CDR3 is TGTGCCAGCAGGCCGGGACAGGGGGGCGCTTTCTTT.

The rearrangement joins TRBV6-6 to TRBJ1-5; D is perhaps TRBD1 (6 bases). Trimming stripped 6 bases from V and 5 bases from J, with 17 bases between. The CDR3 consists of 15 residues. CDR1 is MNHNY and CDR2 is SVGAGI in the germline V gene (reference sequence). The CDR3 nucleotides read TGTGCCAGCAGAATCTCCCAGGGGATGGATCAGCCCCAGCATTTT. Translating gives CASRISQGMDQPQHF.

V and J are TRBV19 and TRBJ1-5; D not certain. Trimming took 8 bases from V and 3 from J, leaving 14 bases between them. Germline V CDR1 and CDR2: LNHDA, SQIVND (reference sequence). The CDR3 runs to 14 residues. The CDR3 nucleotides are TGTGCCAGTCAAGTACTGGAGTACAATCAGCCCCAGCATTTT. This translates into CASQVLEYNQPQHF.

V gene TRBV7-8 combines with J gene TRBJ2-7, with D possibly being TRBD2 (6 bases). This CDR3 region has 14 residues. V lost 6 bases and J lost 5, with 17 bases in between. Germline V gene lookup returns CDR1 SGHVS and CDR2 FQNEAQ. The CDR3 DNA is TGTGCCAGCAGTAACCGAGCGGGTTGGGACGAGCAGTACTTC. It is translated as CASSNRAGWDEQYF.

The chain employs TRBV5-8 and TRBJ2-7; D might be TRBD2 (7 bases). The CDR3 contains 14 residues. The V and J ends lost 6 bases and 3 bases respectively, with 16 bases between them. Germline V gene data show CDR1 as SGHTS and CDR2 as YDEGEE. The CDR3 is CASTPRGGGYEQYF. The CDR3 nucleotides read TGTGCCAGCACCCCAAGAGGGGGGGGCTACGAGCAGTACTTC.

This clone has only one observation. The chain combines TRBV5-1 with TRBJ1-2; a possible D gene is TRBD1 (6 bases). The germline V and J ends were trimmed by 0 bases and 1 base, with 10 bases remaining between them. The CDR3 totals 15 residues. Germline assignment: CDR1 SGHRS and CDR2 YFSETQ. The CDR3 bases are TGCGCCAGCAGCTTGGTCGGGGGGCTTAACTATGGCTACACCTTC. It specifies CASSLVGGLNYGYTF.

The chain links TRBV7-9 to TRBJ2-1; possible D gene TRBD2, 6 bases. The germline CDR1 and CDR2 sequences are SEHNR and FQNEAQ (reference sequence). The CDR3 runs 16 residues. Trimming took off 4 bases at V and 2 bases at J, with 15 bases between the two ends. The CDR3 nucleotides are TGTGCCAGCAGCTCGGAGGGAGGACTACCCTACAATGAGCAGTTCTTC. Amino acid sequence: CASSSEGGLPYNEQFF.

The genes are TRBV7-2 and TRBJ1-1, with a tentative D call TRBD1 (5 bases). V was trimmed by 6 bases and J by 14 bases, leaving 25 bases between them. Germline CDR1 reads SGHTA; CDR2 reads FQGNSA. This CDR3 region has 14 residues. This CDR3 is CASSLTRDSSRVFF. CDR3 nucleotides: TGTGCCAGCAGTTTAACTCGGGACTCCTCTCGGGTCTTCTTT.

The chain joins TRBV7-2 to TRBJ2-7; the match to TRBD1 covers 8 bases. CDR3 length: 15 residues. CDR1 SGHTA and CDR2 FQGNSA come from the germline V gene. The V segment lost 5 bases and the J segment 4 bases; nucleotides outside the gene matches: 10. The chain's CDR3 is CASSRGQGTFYEQYF. The CDR3 DNA is TGTGCCAGCAGCCGCGGACAGGGAACCTTTTACGAGCAGTACTTC.

The chain has TRBV5-1 and TRBJ2-1; 13 nucleotides align to TRBD2. Germline trimming cut 6 bases from V and 11 bases from J; bases unmatched to any gene: 11. CDR1 and CDR2 (germline): SGHRS, YFSETQ. The CDR3 sequence is 15 residues long. The CDR3 is CASTPLAGGDYQQFF. The CDR3, as DNA: TGCGCCAGCACCCCACTAGCGGGAGGGGATTATCAGCAGTTCTTC.

The chain employs TRBV5-4 and TRBJ2-1; 8 bases agree with TRBD1. The CDR3 consists of 15 residues. V trimming: 2 bases; J trimming: 2 bases; junction bases outside the gene matches: 3. CDR1 and CDR2 (germline): SGHNT, YYREEE (reference sequence). Here the CDR3 reads CASSLDRGPYNEQFF. The CDR3 DNA is TGTGCCAGCAGCTTAGACAGGGGTCCCTACAATGAGCAGTTCTTC.

The V call is TRBV6-5, the J call TRBJ1-2, with D maybe TRBD1 (6 bases). Germline-derived CDR1 and CDR2 are MNHEY and SVGAGI. This CDR3 contains 13 residues. V lost 4 bases and J 3 bases, leaving 9 bases between the germline ends. Here the CDR3 reads CASSFTGYYGYTF. The CDR3, as DNA: TGTGCCAGCAGTTTCACAGGGTACTATGGCTACACCTTC.

This rearrangement joins TRBV6-5 to TRBJ1-4; D is ambiguous. This CDR3 spans 15 amino acids. The germline V and J ends were trimmed by 2 bases and 0 bases, with 7 bases remaining between them. The germline V gene has CDR1 MNHEY and CDR2 SVGAGI. CDR3 DNA sequence: TGTGCCAGCAGTTACCGGTATGCAACTAATGAAAAACTGTTTTTT. As protein: CASSYRYATNEKLFF.

This clone appeared a single time. The V and J genes are TRBV6-1 and TRBJ1-1, with 12 bases identical to TRBD1. The CDR3 totals 14 residues. The junction had 6 bases not matched to a gene; V was cut back by 3 bases and J by 10 bases. Germline lookup yields CDR1 MNHNS and CDR2 SASEGT. This CDR3 is CASSERDRGPSAFF. For the CDR3, the DNA is TGTGCCAGCAGTGAGCGGGACAGGGGGCCGTCAGCTTTCTTT.

This chain joins TRBV7-9 and TRBJ1-4, with D hard to call. Trimming took 5 bases from V and 7 from J, leaving 8 bases between them. The CDR3 is 12 residues long. Germline values: CDR1 SEHNR, CDR2 FQNEAQ (reference sequence). In DNA, the CDR3 is TGTGCCAGCAGCCCGTATGTTGAAAAACTGTTTTTT. This sequence encodes CASSPYVEKLFF.

This rearrangement joins TRBV7-2 to TRBJ1-2; 7 bases fit TRBD1. The CDR3 is 14 amino acids. In germline, CDR1 is SGHTA, CDR2 FQGNSA. The J segment lost 3 bases and the V segment lost 5 bases, leaving 6 bases of the junction unmatched. In DNA form, the CDR3 reads TGTGCCAGCAGCCAAAACAGGGGTGACTATGGCTACACCTTC. Translated: CASSQNRGDYGYTF.

The chain is built from TRBV29-1 and TRBJ2-1; D is ambiguous. Germline-derived CDR1 and CDR2 are SQVTM and ANQGSEA. V gave up 8 bases and J gave up 5 bases, with 7 bases separating them. The CDR3 length is 10 residues. CDR3 sequence (DNA): TGCAGCACGGTCCACAATGAGCAGTTCTTC. Translation: CSTVHNEQFF.

The CDR3 region has the DNA TGTGCCAGTAGTATTAAGGACACTTCCTACGAGCAGTACTTC. As protein: CASSIKDTSYEQYF. V usage is TRBV19 and J usage is TRBJ2-7; the D gene is possibly TRBD1 (5 bases). Germline values: CDR1 LNHDA, CDR2 SQIVND (reference sequence). V lost 3 bases to trimming and J lost 1 base, with 10 bases between them. The CDR3 is made up of 14 amino acids.

This clone turned up a few times. This chain connects TRBV7-9 to TRBJ2-3; 7 bases align to TRBD2. Germline V gene lookup returns CDR1 SEHNR and CDR2 FQNEAQ (reference sequence). The J segment lost 4 bases and the V segment lost 5 bases, leaving 3 bases of the junction unmatched. The CDR3 has 13 residues. In DNA, the CDR3 is TGTGCCAGCAGCCCCGCGGGAGCAGATACGCAGTATTTT. It yields the protein CASSPAGADTQYF.

Concerning this clone: The junction departs from germline at one end; a sequencing error may be responsible. J is TRBJ1-6 and V is TRBV10-3; no firm D call. This CDR3 comprises 14 residues. In germline, CDR1 is ENHRY, CDR2 SYGVKD. DNA for the CDR3: TGTGCCATCAGTGAGTCTCAAGATTCTCCCCTTAGCTACTTT. Residues: CAISESQDSPLSYF.

In this sample, this clone turned up a few times. The J gene is TRBJ1-2, the V gene TRBV7-9; 8 nucleotides agree with TRBD1. Looked up from germline, CDR1 is SEHNR and CDR2 is FQNEAQ (reference sequence). The V segment lost 6 bases and the J segment 4 bases; nucleotides outside the gene matches: 4. The CDR3 loop spans 13 amino acids. The CDR3 loop is CASRRTGTYGYTF. DNA for the CDR3: TGTGCCAGCAGACGGACAGGGACCTATGGCTACACCTTC.

CDR3 nucleotide sequence: TGTGCCACCTCGGGGGGACTCTATGGCTACACCTTC. It encodes CATSGGLYGYTF. The gene calls are TRBV15 and TRBJ1-2, with a possible D match to TRBD1 (5 bases). CDR1 and CDR2 from the germline V gene are LNHNV and YYDKDF (reference sequence). V was trimmed by 8 bases and J by 4 bases, leaving 11 bases between them. This CDR3 contains 12 residues.

V and J are TRBV4-1 and TRBJ1-1; 9 bases are a match to TRBD1. CDR3 size: 17 residues. Germline values: CDR1 MGHRA, CDR2 YSYEKL. V dropped 1 base and J dropped 4; count of bases not matched to a gene: 10. The CDR3 region has the DNA TGCGCCAGCAGCCAAGTTATTAACAGGGGGCATACCACTGAAGCTTTCTTT. As protein: CASSQVINRGHTTEAFF.

The chain couples TRBV5-6 to TRBJ2-5; D is possibly TRBD1 (6 bases). With 0 bases removed from V and 4 bases from J, the gap between germline ends came to 10 bases. Germline V gene sequence: CDR1 SGHDT, CDR2 YYEEEE. The CDR3 covers 14 residues. CDR3 coding DNA: TGTGCCAGCAGCTTGGGGTTCAGGGGAGAGACCCAGTACTTC. This gives the protein CASSLGFRGETQYF.

The gene calls are TRBV5-6 and TRBJ1-1; D is unclear. Germline CDR1 reads SGHDT; CDR2 reads YYEEEE. This CDR3 comprises 12 residues. Deletions cut 4 bases from V and 6 bases from J, with 10 bases between. CDR3 nucleotides: TGTGCCAGCAGCCGGGATCTCGCTGAAGCTTTCTTT. This codes for CASSRDLAEAFF.

The chain links TRBV7-8 to TRBJ1-5; D not certain. CDR1 and CDR2 (germline): SGHVS, FQNEAQ. V lost 5 bases and J lost 0, with 14 bases in between. The CDR3 has 16 residues. CDR3 in DNA: TGTGCCAGCAGCACCCGCGGAGTCCATAGCAATCAGCCCCAGCATTTT. Amino acids: CASSTRGVHSNQPQHF.

This chain joins TRBV18 and TRBJ2-7, with D unclear. The CDR3 is 13 residues long. The V gene lost 2 bases and the J gene lost 0 bases, with 5 bases spanning the gap. Germline values: CDR1 KGHSH, CDR2 LQKENI. For the CDR3, the DNA is TGTGCCAGCTCACCAGAGGTCTCCTACGAGCAGTACTTC. It codes for CASSPEVSYEQYF. The variable domain in full, completed from reference TRBV18 and TRBJ2-7, reads NAGVMQNPRHLVRRRGQEARLRCSPMKGHSHVYWYRQLPEEGLKFMVYLQKENIIDESGMPKERFSAEFPKEGPSILRIQQVVRGDSAAYFCASSPEVSYEQYFGPGTRLTVT.

The chain couples TRBV27 to TRBJ2-5, with 10 nucleotides matching TRBD2. Germline CDR1 is MNHEY and CDR2 is SMNVEV (reference sequence). This CDR3 contains 17 residues. Trimming cost V 5 bases and J 5 bases; bases outside gene matches: 14. The CDR3 coding sequence is TGTGCCAGCAGTCTAAACCCCGGACTAGCGGCGGGGGAGACCCAGTACTTC. Translating gives CASSLNPGLAAGETQYF.

The CDR3 spells CASSEAPSGRRQYF. The CDR3 bases are TGTGCCAGCAGTGAAGCGCCCAGCGGGAGGAGGCAGTACTTC. The gene calls are TRBV6-1 and TRBJ2-7; TRBD2 aligns across 9 bases. V lost 0 bases and J lost 9; bases outside the gene matches: 6. CDR1 MNHNS and CDR2 SASEGT come from the germline V gene. The CDR3 is 14 amino acids.

This clone was found once. V and J are TRBV9 and TRBJ2-7, with D tentatively TRBD1 (5 bases). Trimming removed 7 bases at V and 2 bases at J, with 16 bases between. CDR1 and CDR2 (germline): SGDLS, YYNGEE. The length of the CDR3 is 14 residues. The CDR3 loop reads CASAPAGSAYEQYF. CDR3 bases: TGTGCCAGCGCCCCGGCAGGGTCAGCCTACGAGCAGTACTTC.